This is a list of T cell receptor beta chains from one sample in a study of long-term antiretroviral therapy in people with HIV. Only in-frame clones appear in the TCRdb table, and some are missing; sequencing was by immunoSEQ multiplex PCR. The sample holds over 20,000 clones, 85% seen once. The input for sequencing was unsorted PBMCs, taken 1.6 years after starting antiretroviral therapy. The receptors stem from a man aged 35 to 55 with HIV. Each CDR3 is given with its conserved first and last residue. A D gene is named only where the DNA matches it firmly. Clone size is not always given. Where it is, it says once, few, many or a class for expanded clones.

V gene: TRBV30; clone size: .; D gene: .; CDR3 length: 12; J gene: TRBJ1-6; CDR3 DNA: TGTGCCTGGAGTCTCCGCGGATCACCCCTCCACTTT; CDR3 protein: CAWSLRGSPLHF
V gene: TRBV6-5; clone size: once; D gene: .; CDR3 length: 14; J gene: TRBJ2-7; CDR3 DNA: TGTGCCACCCTAGATCAAACCCGGTCTTACGAGCAGTACTTC; CDR3 protein: CATLDQTRSYEQYF
V gene: TRBV11-2; clone size: .; D gene: TRBD1; CDR3 length: 17; J gene: TRBJ2-2; CDR3 DNA: TGTGCCAGCAGCTTAGGCCGACAGGGACGATACACCGGGGAGCTGTTTTTT; CDR3 protein: CASSLGRQGRYTGELFF
V gene: TRBV7-8; clone size: .; D gene: .; CDR3 length: 14; J gene: TRBJ1-3; CDR3 DNA: TGTGCCAGCGGGTCGGGGGACTCTGGAAACACCATATATTTT; CDR3 protein: CASGSGDSGNTIYF
V gene: TRBV11-2; clone size: .; D gene: .; CDR3 length: 13; J gene: TRBJ1-1; CDR3 DNA: TGTGCCAGCAGCTTAGGATTGAACACTGAAGCTTTCTTT; CDR3 protein: CASSLGLNTEAFF
V gene: TRBV7-6; clone size: .; D gene: TRBD1; CDR3 length: 15; J gene: TRBJ2-3; CDR3 DNA: TGTGCCAGCAGCTTAGGATTGACAGGGCTAGATACGCAGTATTTT; CDR3 protein: CASSLGLTGLDTQYF
V gene: TRBV29-1; clone size: .; D gene: .; CDR3 length: 13; J gene: TRBJ2-3; CDR3 DNA: TGCAGCGTTGAACACGAAAGCACAGATACGCAGTATTTT; CDR3 protein: CSVEHESTDTQYF
V gene: TRBV27; clone size: .; D gene: TRBD2; CDR3 length: 24; J gene: TRBJ2-4; CDR3 DNA: TGTGCCAGCAGTTTCGCTAGAATTATCGGCACGGGACTAGCGGGAGTGTTCGCCAAAAACATTCAGTACTTC; CDR3 protein: CASSFARIIGTGLAGVFAKNIQYF
V gene: TRBV5-1; clone size: few; D gene: .; CDR3 length: 13; J gene: TRBJ2-3; CDR3 DNA: TGCGCCAGCAGCTTGGGGGGGACAGATACGCAGTATTTT; CDR3 protein: CASSLGGTDTQYF
V gene: TRBV27; clone size: .; D gene: .; CDR3 length: 14; J gene: TRBJ2-7; CDR3 DNA: TGTGCCAGCAGTGGGACACCCGGAGGTCTCGAGCAGTACTTC; CDR3 protein: CASSGTPGGLEQYF
V gene: TRBV4-1; clone size: .; D gene: TRBD1; CDR3 length: 16; J gene: TRBJ1-1; CDR3 DNA: TGCGCCAGCAGCCACACAGGGGCGGCGAATCCCATTGAAGCTTTCTTT; CDR3 protein: CASSHTGAANPIEAFF
V gene: TRBV7-2; clone size: few; D gene: .; CDR3 length: 14; J gene: TRBJ2-2; CDR3 DNA: TGTGCCAGCAGCTTGGACTTTAACACCGGGGAGCTGTTTTTT; CDR3 protein: CASSLDFNTGELFF
V gene: TRBV28; clone size: .; D gene: .; CDR3 length: 14; J gene: TRBJ1-3; CDR3 DNA: TGTGCCAGCAGTTATAGGGTTCGTGGAAACACCATATATTTT; CDR3 protein: CASSYRVRGNTIYF
V gene: TRBV30; clone size: once; D gene: .; CDR3 length: 14; J gene: TRBJ1-5; CDR3 DNA: TGTGCCTGGAGTGTAGGGCAGACCAATCAGCCCCAGCATTTT; CDR3 protein: CAWSVGQTNQPQHF
V gene: TRBV4-1; clone size: .; D gene: .; CDR3 length: 13; J gene: TRBJ2-7; CDR3 DNA: TGCGCCAGCAGCCAACCGGACGGCTACGAGCAGTACTTC; CDR3 protein: CASSQPDGYEQYF
V gene: TRBV30; clone size: .; D gene: .; CDR3 length: 16; J gene: TRBJ1-1; CDR3 DNA: TGTGCCTGGAGTGTAGGAGTGACCCACATGAACACTGAAGCTTTCTTT; CDR3 protein: CAWSVGVTHMNTEAFF
V gene: TRBV5-1; clone size: .; D gene: TRBD1; CDR3 length: 16; J gene: TRBJ1-1; CDR3 DNA: TGCGCCAGCAGCTTAGGACAGGGGACCATGAACACTGAAGCTTTCTTT; CDR3 protein: CASSLGQGTMNTEAFF
V gene: TRBV10-2; clone size: .; D gene: .; CDR3 length: 11; J gene: TRBJ2-1; CDR3 DNA: TGCGCCAGCAGGGCCTACAATGAGCAGTTCTTC; CDR3 protein: CASRAYNEQFF
V gene: TRBV7-2; clone size: .; D gene: TRBD1; CDR3 length: 15; J gene: TRBJ2-7; CDR3 DNA: TGTGCCAGCAGCTTAGACACAGGGGGAGGCTACGAGCAGTACTTC; CDR3 protein: CASSLDTGGGYEQYF
V gene: TRBV30; clone size: once; D gene: TRBD2; CDR3 length: 14; J gene: TRBJ2-1; CDR3 DNA: TGTGCCTGGACCACTAGCGGGAGTTTCGGGGAGCAGTTCTTC; CDR3 protein: CAWTTSGSFGEQFF
V gene: TRBV10-3; clone size: .; D gene: .; CDR3 length: 14; J gene: TRBJ1-1; CDR3 DNA: TGTGCTGCATCACTAAAGGGCGGAAACACTGAAGCTTTCTTT; CDR3 protein: CAASLKGGNTEAFF